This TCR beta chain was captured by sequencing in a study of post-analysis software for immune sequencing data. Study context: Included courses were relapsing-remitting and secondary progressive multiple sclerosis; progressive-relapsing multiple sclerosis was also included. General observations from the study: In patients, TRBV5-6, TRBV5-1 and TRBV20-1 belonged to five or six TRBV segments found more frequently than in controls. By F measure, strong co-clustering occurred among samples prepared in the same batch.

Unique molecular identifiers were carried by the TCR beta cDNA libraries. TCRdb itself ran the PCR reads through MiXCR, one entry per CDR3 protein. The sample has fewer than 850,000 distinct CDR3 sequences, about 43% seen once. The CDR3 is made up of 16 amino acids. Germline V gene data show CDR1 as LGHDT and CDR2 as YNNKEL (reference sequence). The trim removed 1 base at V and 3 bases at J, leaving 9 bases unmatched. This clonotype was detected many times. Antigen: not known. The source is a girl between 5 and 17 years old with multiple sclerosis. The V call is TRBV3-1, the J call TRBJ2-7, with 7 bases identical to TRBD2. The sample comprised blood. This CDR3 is CASSQAIMAGVYEQYF. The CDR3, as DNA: TGTGCCAGCAGCCAAGCGATCATGGCGGGAGTCTACGAGCAGTACTTC.